The clone carrying this TCR beta chain showed up just once. Its antigen is unknown. These data belong to a study of cytomegalovirus exposure and HLA in healthy donors. Across the whole study: Samples from HLA-typed donors yielded 65 million to 85 million unique TCRs in an early data release. General study findings and limits: Analyzed later, association rates of TCRs varied across HLA loci, with DRB1 most and HLA-C fewest. One variant, a missense change in DCLRE1C, was linked in a later analysis to TCR beta V- and J-gene trimming.

With 60 Vbeta and 13 Jbeta primers, the PCR was carried out. The protocol was immunoSEQ multiplex PCR, while the TCRdb copy is restricted to in-frame clones and leaves out a portion. The sample has some 170,000 clones; 60% to 80% are singletons. This CDR3 comprises 15 residues. The germline V gene encodes CDR1 SGHAT and CDR2 FQNNGV. Trimming pared 5 bases from V and 0 bases from J, leaving 12 bases between. Source material: PBMCs. This sequence joins TRBV11-2 and TRBJ2-3; tentatively, D is TRBD1 (5 bases). The TCR comes from a man between 35 and 55 years old in good health and CMV-seropositive. The CDR3 DNA reads TGTGCCAGCAGCATCAGACAGCCTAGCACAGATACGCAGTATTTT. Translation gives CASSIRQPSTDTQYF. The full variable domain, with the rest looked up from reference TRBV11-2 and TRBJ2-3, is EAGVAQSPRYKIIEKRQSVAFWCNPISGHATLYWYQQILGQGPKLLIQFQNNGVVDDSQLPKDRFSAERLKGVDSTLKIQPAKLEDSAVYLCASSIRQPSTDTQYFGPGTRLTVL.